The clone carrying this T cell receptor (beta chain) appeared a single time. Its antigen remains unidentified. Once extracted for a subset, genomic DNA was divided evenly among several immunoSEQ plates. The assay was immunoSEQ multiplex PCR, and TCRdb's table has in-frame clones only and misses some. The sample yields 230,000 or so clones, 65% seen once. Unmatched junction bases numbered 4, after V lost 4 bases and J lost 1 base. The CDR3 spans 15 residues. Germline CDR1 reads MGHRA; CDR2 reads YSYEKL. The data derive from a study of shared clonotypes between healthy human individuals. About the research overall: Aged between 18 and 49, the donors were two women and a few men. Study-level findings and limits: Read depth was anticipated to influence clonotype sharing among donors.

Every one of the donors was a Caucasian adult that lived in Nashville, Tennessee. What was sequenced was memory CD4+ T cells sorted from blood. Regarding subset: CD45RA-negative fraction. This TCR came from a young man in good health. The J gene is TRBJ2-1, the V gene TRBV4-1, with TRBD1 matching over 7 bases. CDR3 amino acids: CASSRDRVSYNEQFF. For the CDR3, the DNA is TGCGCCAGCAGCCGAGACAGGGTTTCCTACAATGAGCAGTTCTTC.